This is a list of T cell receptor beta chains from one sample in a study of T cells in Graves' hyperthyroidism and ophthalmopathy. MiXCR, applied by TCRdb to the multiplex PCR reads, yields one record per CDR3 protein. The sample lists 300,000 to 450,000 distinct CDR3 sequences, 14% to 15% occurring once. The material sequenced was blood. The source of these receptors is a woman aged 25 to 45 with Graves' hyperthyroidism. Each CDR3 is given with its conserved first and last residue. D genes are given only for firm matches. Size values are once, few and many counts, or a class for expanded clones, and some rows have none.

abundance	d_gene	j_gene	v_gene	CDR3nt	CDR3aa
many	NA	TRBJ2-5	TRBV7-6	TGTGCCAGCACGAGGACCCAAGAGACCCAGTACTTC	CASTRTQETQYF
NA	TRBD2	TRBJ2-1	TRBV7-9	TGTGCCAGCAGCCCAGCCGGGACTAGTTACGAGCAGTTCTTC	CASSPAGTSYEQFF
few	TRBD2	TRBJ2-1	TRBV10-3	TGTGCCATCACCCCGGGACTAGCGGGAAATGATGAGCAGTTCTTC	CAITPGLAGNDEQFF
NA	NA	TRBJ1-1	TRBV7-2	TGTGCCAGCAGCTTAGCGCGGAATATGAACACTGAAGCTTTCTTT	CASSLARNMNTEAFF
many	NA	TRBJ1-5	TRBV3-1	TGTGCCAGCAGCCAGGGGGCCTTTCAGCCCCAGCATTTT	CASSQGAFQPQHF
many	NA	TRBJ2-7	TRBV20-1	TGCAGTGCTAGGCCATTTATTACGGGAGAAGGTACCTACGAGCAGTACTTC	CSARPFITGEGTYEQYF
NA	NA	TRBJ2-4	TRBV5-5	TGTGCCAGCAGCTTCTCATCCGGGCGGGCCAAAAACATTCAGTACTTC	CASSFSSGRAKNIQYF
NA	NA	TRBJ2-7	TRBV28	TGTGCCAGCAGCCCGGGGGCAGGGCCCTACGAGCAGTACTTC	CASSPGAGPYEQYF
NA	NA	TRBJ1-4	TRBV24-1	TGTGCCACCAGTGATCCCCGGGCGTCGGGTGAAAAACTGTTTTTT	CATSDPRASGEKLFF
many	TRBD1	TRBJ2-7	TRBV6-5	TGTGCCAGCAGTTACTCTTCGGACAGGGGGAACTACGAGCAGTACTTC	CASSYSSDRGNYEQYF
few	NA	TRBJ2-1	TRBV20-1	TGCAGTATATTAAGGGGGGGGGATTACAATGAGCAGTTCTTC	CSILRGGDYNEQFF
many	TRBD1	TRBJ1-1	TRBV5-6	TGTGCCAGCAGCTTGGACAGGGGACTCGACACTGAAGCTTTCTTT	CASSLDRGLDTEAFF
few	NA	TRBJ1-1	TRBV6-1	TGTGCCAGCGGCATGCGGAACACTGAAGCTTTCTTT	CASGMRNTEAFF
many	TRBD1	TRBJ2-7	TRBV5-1	TGCGCCAGCAGCACCGGGACAGGGGCCTACGAGCAGTACTTC	CASSTGTGAYEQYF
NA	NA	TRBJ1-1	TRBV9	TGTGCCAGCAGCGAGGCCGGGGAATTAAGTCCACTAATGAACACTGAAGCTTTCTTT	CASSEAGELSPLMNTEAFF
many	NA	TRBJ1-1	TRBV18	TGTGCCAGCTCACCCGAAACAGGGATCCCTGAAGCTTTCTTT	CASSPETGIPEAFF
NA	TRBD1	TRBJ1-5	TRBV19	TGTGCCAGTAGTGTTGGGACAGGGGGCTTAGATCAGCCCCAGCATTTT	CASSVGTGGLDQPQHF
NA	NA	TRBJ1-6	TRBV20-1	TGCAGTGCTAGGGGTGATTGGGATTCACCCCTCCACTTT	CSARGDWDSPLHF
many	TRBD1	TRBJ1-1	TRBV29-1	TGCAGCGCAACCGGGACAGGGGGCCGGGCTTTCTTT	CSATGTGGRAFF
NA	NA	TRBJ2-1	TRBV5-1	TGCGCCAGCAGCTTGGAAGGTCCTCGGGTTATCAATGAGCAGTTCTTC	CASSLEGPRVINEQFF
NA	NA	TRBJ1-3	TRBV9	TGTGCCAGCAGCGTAAACAGGGAAAACACCATATATTTT	CASSVNRENTIYF
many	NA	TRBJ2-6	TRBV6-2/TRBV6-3	TGTGCCAGCGGGGACAAGAGCTCTGGGGCCAACGTCCTGACTTTC	CASGDKSSGANVLTF
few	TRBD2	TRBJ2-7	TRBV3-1	TGTGCCAGCACCCTCGGCGGGGGGTCCTACGAGCAGTACTTC	CASTLGGGSYEQYF
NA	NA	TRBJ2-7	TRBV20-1	TGCAGTGCCCGGTCCGGCCCCTACGAGCAGTACTTC	CSARSGPYEQYF
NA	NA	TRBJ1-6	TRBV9	TGTGCCAGCAGCCCGGCGACAGGACAATCACCCCTCCACTTT	CASSPATGQSPLHF
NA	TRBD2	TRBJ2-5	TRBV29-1	TGCAGCGTGGTTCCTAGCGGGGGAGAGACCCAGTACTTC	CSVVPSGGETQYF
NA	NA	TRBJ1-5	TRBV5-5	TGTGCCAGCAGCTTGGAGGGGGTAGGGGCGGTCAGCAATCAGCCCCAGCATTTT	CASSLEGVGAVSNQPQHF
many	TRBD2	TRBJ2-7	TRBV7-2	TGTGCCAGCAGCTTAGCCTACCTAGCGGGCTACGAGCAGTACTTC	CASSLAYLAGYEQYF
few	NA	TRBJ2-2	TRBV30	TGTGCCTGGAGGAACAGGGATACACCCGGGGAGCTGTTTTTT	CAWRNRDTPGELFF
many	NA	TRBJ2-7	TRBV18	TGTGCCAGCTCACTCCAAACCTACGAGCAGTACTTC	CASSLQTYEQYF
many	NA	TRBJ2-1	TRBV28	TGTGCCAGCAGTTCCGACAGAGAGCAGTTCTTC	CASSSDREQFF
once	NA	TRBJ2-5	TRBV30	TGTGCCAGCTCACCACTGGTCACAGGGAGGGGTGGCGAGACCCAGTACTTC	CASSPLVTGRGGETQYF